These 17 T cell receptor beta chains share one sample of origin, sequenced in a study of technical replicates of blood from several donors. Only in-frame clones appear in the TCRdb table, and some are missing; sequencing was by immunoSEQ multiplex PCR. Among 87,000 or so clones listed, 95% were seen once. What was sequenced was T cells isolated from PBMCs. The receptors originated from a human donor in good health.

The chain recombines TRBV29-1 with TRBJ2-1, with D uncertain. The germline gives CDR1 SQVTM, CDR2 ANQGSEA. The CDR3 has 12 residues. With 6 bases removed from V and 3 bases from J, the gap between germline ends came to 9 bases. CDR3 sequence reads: CSVVRIYNEQFF. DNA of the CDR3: TGCAGCGTCGTCAGGATCTACAATGAGCAGTTCTTC.

The CDR3 bases are TGTGCCAGCGGGGGGGGCGCCACCTACGAGCAGTACTTC. This gives the protein CASGGGATYEQYF. The chain carries TRBV6-5 and TRBJ2-7; weak D call: TRBD2 (7 bases). The CDR3 loop spans 13 amino acids. Trimming stripped 8 bases from V and 2 bases from J, with 13 bases between. Per the germline V gene, CDR1 is MNHEY and CDR2 is SVGAGI.

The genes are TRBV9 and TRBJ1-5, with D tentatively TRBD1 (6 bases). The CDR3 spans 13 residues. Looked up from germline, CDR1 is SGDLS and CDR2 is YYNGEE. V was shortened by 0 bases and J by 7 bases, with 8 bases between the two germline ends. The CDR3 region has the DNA TGTGCCAGCAGCGTAGAGGGGGTCCAGCCCCAGCATTTT. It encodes CASSVEGVQPQHF.

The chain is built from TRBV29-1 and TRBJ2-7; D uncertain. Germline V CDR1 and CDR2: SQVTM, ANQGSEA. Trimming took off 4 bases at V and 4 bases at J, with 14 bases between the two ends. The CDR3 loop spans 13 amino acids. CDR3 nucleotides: TGCAGCGTTGGTACAGTTGTTTCTTACGAGCAGTACTTC. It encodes CSVGTVVSYEQYF.

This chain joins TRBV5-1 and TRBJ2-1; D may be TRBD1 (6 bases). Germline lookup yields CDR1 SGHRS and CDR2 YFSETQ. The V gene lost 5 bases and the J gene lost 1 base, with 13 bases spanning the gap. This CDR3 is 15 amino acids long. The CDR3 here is CASSPGQGSYNEQFF. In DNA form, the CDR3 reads TGCGCCAGCAGTCCCGGGCAGGGGTCCTACAATGAGCAGTTCTTC.

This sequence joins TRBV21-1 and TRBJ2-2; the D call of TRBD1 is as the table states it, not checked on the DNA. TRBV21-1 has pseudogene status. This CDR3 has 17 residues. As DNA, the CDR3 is TGTGCCAGCAGCAAAGAGGGAACAGGGGAGGATACCGGGGAGCTGTTTTTT. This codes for CASSKEGTGEDTGELFF.

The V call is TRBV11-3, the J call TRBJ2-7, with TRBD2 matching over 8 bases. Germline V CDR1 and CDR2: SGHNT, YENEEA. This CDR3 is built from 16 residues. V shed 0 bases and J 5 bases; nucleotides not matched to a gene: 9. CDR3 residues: CASSLDGREGRDEQYF. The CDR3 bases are TGTGCCAGCAGCTTAGATGGCCGGGAGGGCCGGGACGAGCAGTACTTC.

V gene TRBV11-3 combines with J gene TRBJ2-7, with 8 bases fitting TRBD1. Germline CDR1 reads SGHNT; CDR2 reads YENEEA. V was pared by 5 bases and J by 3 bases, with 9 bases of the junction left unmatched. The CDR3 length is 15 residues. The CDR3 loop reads CASSRQGASNYEQYF. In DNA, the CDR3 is TGTGCCAGCAGCAGGCAGGGGGCTTCTAACTACGAGCAGTACTTC. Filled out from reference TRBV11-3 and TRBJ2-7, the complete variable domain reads EAGVVQSPRYKIIEKKQPVAFWCNPISGHNTLYWYLQNLGQGPELLIRYENEEAVDDSQLPKDRFSAERLKGVDSTLKIQPAELGDSAVYLCASSRQGASNYEQYFGPGTRLTVT.

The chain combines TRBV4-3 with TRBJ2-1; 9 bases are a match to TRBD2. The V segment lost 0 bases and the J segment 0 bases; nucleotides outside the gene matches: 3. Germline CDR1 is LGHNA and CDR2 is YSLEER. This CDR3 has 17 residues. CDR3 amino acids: CASSQDGLASSYNEQFF. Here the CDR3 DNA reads TGCGCCAGCAGCCAAGATGGACTAGCGAGCTCCTACAATGAGCAGTTCTTC.

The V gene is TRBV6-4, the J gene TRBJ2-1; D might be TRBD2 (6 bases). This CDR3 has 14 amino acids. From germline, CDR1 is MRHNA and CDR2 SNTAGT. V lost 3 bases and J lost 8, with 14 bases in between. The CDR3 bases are TGTGCCAGCAGTGAACGACTAGGAGGGGATGAGCAGTTCTTC. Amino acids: CASSERLGGDEQFF.

CDR3 nucleotide sequence: TGCGCCAGCAGCCCAAGGACAGGGCAAGGGGAAAACATTCAGTACTTC. This codes for CASSPRTGQGENIQYF. The rearrangement uses TRBV5-1 and TRBJ2-4; 8 bases align to TRBD1. The germline V gene encodes CDR1 SGHRS and CDR2 YFSETQ. V shed 4 bases, J shed 5 bases, and the junction held 11 bases outside the gene matches. The CDR3 covers 16 residues.

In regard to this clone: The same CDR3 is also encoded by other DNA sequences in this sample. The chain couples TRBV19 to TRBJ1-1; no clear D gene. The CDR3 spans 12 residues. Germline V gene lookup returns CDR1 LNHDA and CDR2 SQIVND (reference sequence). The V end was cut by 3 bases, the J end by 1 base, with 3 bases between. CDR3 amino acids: CASSIRNTEAFF. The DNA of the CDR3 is TGTGCCAGTAGTATCAGGAACACTGAAGCTTTCTTT.

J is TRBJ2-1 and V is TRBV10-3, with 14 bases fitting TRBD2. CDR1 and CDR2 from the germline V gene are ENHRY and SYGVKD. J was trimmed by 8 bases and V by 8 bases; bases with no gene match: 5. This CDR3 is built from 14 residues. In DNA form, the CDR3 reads TGTGCCATCCTCGGGACTAGCGGGAGCTATGAGCAGTTCTTC. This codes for CAILGTSGSYEQFF.

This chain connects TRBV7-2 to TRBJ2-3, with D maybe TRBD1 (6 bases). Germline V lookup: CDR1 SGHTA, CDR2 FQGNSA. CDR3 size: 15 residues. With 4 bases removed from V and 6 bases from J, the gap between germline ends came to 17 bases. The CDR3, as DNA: TGTGCCAGCAGCTCCCGGGACATGGGTCCGGATACGCAGTATTTT. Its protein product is CASSSRDMGPDTQYF.

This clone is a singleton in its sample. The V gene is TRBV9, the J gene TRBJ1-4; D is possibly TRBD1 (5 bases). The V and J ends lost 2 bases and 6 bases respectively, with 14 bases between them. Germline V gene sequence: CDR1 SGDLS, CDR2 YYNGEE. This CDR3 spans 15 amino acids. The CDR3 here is CASSVIGAEDEKLFF. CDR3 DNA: TGTGCCAGCAGCGTTATTGGGGCTGAGGATGAAAAACTGTTTTTT.

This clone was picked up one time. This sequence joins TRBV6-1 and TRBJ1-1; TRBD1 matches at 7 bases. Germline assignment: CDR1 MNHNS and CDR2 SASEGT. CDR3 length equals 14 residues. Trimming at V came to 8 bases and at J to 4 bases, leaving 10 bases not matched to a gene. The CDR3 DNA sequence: TGTGCCAGCCGAGGGGGCCCCATGGGCACTGAAGCTTTCTTT. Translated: CASRGGPMGTEAFF.

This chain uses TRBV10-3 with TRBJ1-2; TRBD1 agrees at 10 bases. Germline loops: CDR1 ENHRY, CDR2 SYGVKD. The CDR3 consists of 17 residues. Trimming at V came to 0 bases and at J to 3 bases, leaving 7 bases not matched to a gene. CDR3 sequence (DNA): TGTGCCATCAGTGAGTCGGGGGACAGGGGCACAGACTATGGCTACACCTTC. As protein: CAISESGDRGTDYGYTF.